This is a list of T cell receptor beta chains from one sample in a study of beta chain features in type 1 diabetes. The repertoire was sequenced with immunoSEQ multiplex PCR; TCRdb's copy has only in-frame clones and lacks some. The sample consists of about 170,000 clones, less than 9.5% of them appearing once. The sequencing sample was made of central memory CD4+ T cells from blood. The receptors shown here come from a woman in her thirties or forties with type 1 diabetes. Each CDR3 is given with its conserved first and last residue. The D gene is left open where the match is weak. The listing skips clone size in some rows; elsewhere it reads once, few, many or a size class.

>.|.|TRBV19|TRBJ1-2
TGTGCCAGTAGTCCGACCCCACAGATGGGTAACTATGGCTACACCTTC
CASSPTPQMGNYGYTF
>.|TRBD2|TRBV30|TRBJ2-7
TGTGCCTGGGCAAGGGGACTAGCGGGAGGGGACGAGCAGTACTTC
CAWARGLAGGDEQYF
>.|.|TRBV5-1|TRBJ1-2
TGCGCCAGCAGCTTGAATGGGCAGACAGGCTATGGCTACACCTTC
CASSLNGQTGYGYTF
>few|.|TRBV10-3|TRBJ1-2
TGTGCCATCAGTGAGGGGGGCGCAGCAGCCGGCTACACCTTC
CAISEGGAAAGYTF
>.|TRBD1|TRBV18|TRBJ1-5
TGTGCCAGCTCACCGGGACAGCTTAATCAGCCCCAGCATTTT
CASSPGQLNQPQHF
>.|TRBD1|TRBV9|TRBJ1-3
TGTGCCAGCAGCGTAGGGGGGACAGGGCCTGGAAACACCATATATTTT
CASSVGGTGPGNTIYF
>few|TRBD1|TRBV27|TRBJ1-2
TGTGCCAGCAGTCGGGGGACAGGGGTTGGATATGGCTACACCTTC
CASSRGTGVGYGYTF
>few|.|TRBV5-4|TRBJ2-7
TGTGCCAGCAGGATTCTAAGGTCGGGATCTGAAAGTGAGCAGTACTTC
CASRILRSGSESEQYF
>.|.|TRBV7-9|TRBJ2-2
TGTGCCAGCAGCCCGGGGATGGTAAATTCCGGGGAGCTGTTTTTT
CASSPGMVNSGELFF
>few|.|TRBV29-1|TRBJ2-2
TGCAGCGTTGTCGAGGGCTTCAGCGGGGAGCTGTTTTTT
CSVVEGFSGELFF
>few|.|TRBV27|TRBJ1-2
TGTGCCAGCAGTGCCCGGGACACTCACTATGGCTACACCTTC
CASSARDTHYGYTF
>few|.|TRBV18|TRBJ2-2
TGTGCCAGCTCACCACCGGGCGATGGGAACACCGGGGAGCTGTTTTTT
CASSPPGDGNTGELFF
>few|TRBD2|TRBV7-2|TRBJ2-1
TGTGCCAGCAGCTTAGGGTCGGGGGGTGAGCAGTTCTTC
CASSLGSGGEQFF
>few|TRBD1|TRBV5-1|TRBJ2-5
TGCGCCAGCAGCGTGACAGGGGGCGTAGAGACCCAGTACTTC
CASSVTGGVETQYF
>.|.|TRBV7-2|TRBJ1-2
TGTGCCAGCAGCCCACTGACAGATAACTATGGCTACACCTTC
CASSPLTDNYGYTF
>few|.|TRBV2|TRBJ2-6
TGTGCCAGCAGTGTTGGGGGGTATAGCTCTGGGGCCAACGTCCTGACTTTC
CASSVGGYSSGANVLTF
>.|TRBD1|TRBV5-4|TRBJ2-7
TGTGCCAGCAGCCCACAGGGGGCTTCCTACGAGCAGTACTTC
CASSPQGASYEQYF
>.|.|TRBV7-3|TRBJ2-7
TGTGCCAGCAGCACGAGTCCAGGGGTTGCCTACGAGCAGTACTTC
CASSTSPGVAYEQYF
>few|.|TRBV19|TRBJ2-1
TGTGCCAGCGCTGGGGCTACTTACAATGAGCAGTTCTTC
CASAGATYNEQFF
>.|TRBD2|TRBV9|TRBJ2-7
TGTGCCAGCAGCGTCGGGACTAGCGTAGCCTACGAGCAGTACTTC
CASSVGTSVAYEQYF
>few|TRBD2|TRBV4-1|TRBJ2-5
TGCGCCAGCAGCCAGCGGGTAGCGGGAGGACAATCACAAGAGACCCAGTACTTC
CASSQRVAGGQSQETQYF
>.|.|TRBV7-3|TRBJ2-1
TGTGCCAGCAGCCCACAGGGACCTGCCTACAATGAGCAGTTCTTC
CASSPQGPAYNEQFF
>few|.|TRBV28|TRBJ2-5
TGTGCCAGCAGTTTCCTTTGGGCGGGGATGAAGACCCAGTACTTC
CASSFLWAGMKTQYF
>.|.|TRBV28|TRBJ1-4
TGTGCCAGCAGTCCCGCCCCCGGGAAAAATGAAAAACTGTTTTTT
CASSPAPGKNEKLFF
>few|.|TRBV27|TRBJ1-3
TGTGCCAGCAGTTTGGGGAGAAACTCTGGAAACACCATATATTTT
CASSLGRNSGNTIYF
>.|.|TRBV6-6|TRBJ1-5
TGTGCCAGCAGTTATAGTAAAGAAAATCAGCCCCAGCATTTT
CASSYSKENQPQHF
>few|.|TRBV7-2|TRBJ2-5
TGTGCCAGCAGCTACAACGGGGGACAAGAGACCCAGTACTTC
CASSYNGGQETQYF
>.|.|TRBV5-1|TRBJ2-2
TGCGCCAGCAGCGGGGGCTCCCGTTCGGTCGGGGAGCTGTTTTTT
CASSGGSRSVGELFF
>few|.|TRBV4-3|TRBJ2-3
TGCGCCAGCAGCCCCCAAGGGGGTATAGATACGCAGTATTTT
CASSPQGGIDTQYF
>.|TRBD1|TRBV5-1|TRBJ2-3
TGCGCCAGCAGCTTGGGACAGGGAGGCACAGATACGCAGTATTTT
CASSLGQGGTDTQYF
>.|TRBD2|TRBV5-1|TRBJ2-1
TGCGCCAGCAGCTTCCCTAGCGGGGGGCGGGACAATGAGCAGTTCTTC
CASSFPSGGRDNEQFF
>.|.|TRBV23-1|TRBJ2-3
TGCGCCAGCAGCCAAGATGAGGTTTCGGATACGCAGTATTTT
CASSQDEVSDTQYF
>.|.|TRBV6-5|TRBJ1-1
TGTGCCAGCAGTTACTCGTCAGGGAAGGGCGACACTGAAGCTTTCTTT
CASSYSSGKGDTEAFF
>few|.|TRBV7-2|TRBJ2-5
TGTGCCAGCAGCCGGGGGGAGGGGGATCAAGAGACCCAGTACTTC
CASSRGEGDQETQYF
>many|TRBD2|TRBV5-1|TRBJ2-3
TGCGCCAGCAGCTTGCGACTAGCGGGGAACACAGATACGCAGTATTTT
CASSLRLAGNTDTQYF
>.|.|TRBV4-2|TRBJ1-1
TGTGCCAGCAGCCAAGGGAGGGAGTTCACTGAAGCTTTCTTT
CASSQGREFTEAFF
>few|.|TRBV7-9|TRBJ2-3
TGTGCCAGCAGCTTAGCTGCGGGGTCAGATACGCAGTATTTT
CASSLAAGSDTQYF
>.|TRBD2|TRBV5-1|TRBJ2-7
TGCGCCAGCAGCCGGGGGGGTGAGTCCTACGAGCAGTACTTC
CASSRGGESYEQYF
>few|.|TRBV28|TRBJ2-1
TGTGCCAGCAGTCAGGGGCGCTCCTACAATGAGCAGTTCTTC
CASSQGRSYNEQFF
>few|.|TRBV5-6|TRBJ1-5
TGTGCCAGCAGCTCCAGGGATCAGCCCCAGCATTTT
CASSSRDQPQHF
>.|TRBD1|TRBV5-1|TRBJ2-1
TGCGCCAGCAGCTTGGCTCACAGGGGGCAAGGCAATGAGCAGTTCTTC
CASSLAHRGQGNEQFF
>.|.|TRBV18|TRBJ1-2
TGTGCCAGCTCACCAGGAGAGGGCGGTAACTATGGCTACACCTTC
CASSPGEGGNYGYTF
>few|.|TRBV27|TRBJ1-1
TGTGCCAGCAGTCCGCGTGGGCAGGGAATAAGAGCTTTCTTT
CASSPRGQGIRAFF
>many|.|TRBV29-1|TRBJ1-1
TGCAGCGTTGCCCTTGACACCAGTGGCACTGAAGCTTTCTTT
CSVALDTSGTEAFF
>few|.|TRBV9|TRBJ1-4
TGTGCCAGCAGCGTAGAGGAAGGACAGCCTAATGAAAAACTGTTTTTT
CASSVEEGQPNEKLFF
>.|TRBD1|TRBV7-2|TRBJ1-2
TGTGCCAGCACCCCACCGACAGGGACAGGGGGCTACACCTTC
CASTPPTGTGGYTF
>.|TRBD1|TRBV25-1|TRBJ1-2
TGTGCCAGCTCCGCTTGGACAGGATTTGGCTACACCTTC
CASSAWTGFGYTF
>many|.|TRBV9|TRBJ1-5
TGTGCCAGCAGCGTAGATCAGGTTAATCAGCCCCAGCATTTT
CASSVDQVNQPQHF
>few|TRBD2|TRBV6-1|TRBJ2-7
TGTGCCAGCAGTGGAGTTCCGGGACTAGCGGGAGGGGGGTCCTACGAGCAGTACTTC
CASSGVPGLAGGGSYEQYF
>.|TRBD2|TRBV9|TRBJ2-3
TGTGCCAGCAGCGTAGGTCTAGCGGTCACAGATACGCAGTATTTT
CASSVGLAVTDTQYF
>few|TRBD1|TRBV10-3|TRBJ1-2
TGTGCCATCAGTGAAGGACAGGGTGGCGGCTACACCTTC
CAISEGQGGGYTF
>few|TRBD1|TRBV9|TRBJ2-6
TGTGCCAGCAGCCCAGAGGGACAGGGGGTGACTAGGAAATCTGGGGCCAACGTCCTGACTTTC
CASSPEGQGVTRKSGANVLTF
>few|.|TRBV5-1|TRBJ2-7
TGCGCCAGCAGCCCGGCTGGCGGGGGCATATACGAGCAGTACTTC
CASSPAGGGIYEQYF